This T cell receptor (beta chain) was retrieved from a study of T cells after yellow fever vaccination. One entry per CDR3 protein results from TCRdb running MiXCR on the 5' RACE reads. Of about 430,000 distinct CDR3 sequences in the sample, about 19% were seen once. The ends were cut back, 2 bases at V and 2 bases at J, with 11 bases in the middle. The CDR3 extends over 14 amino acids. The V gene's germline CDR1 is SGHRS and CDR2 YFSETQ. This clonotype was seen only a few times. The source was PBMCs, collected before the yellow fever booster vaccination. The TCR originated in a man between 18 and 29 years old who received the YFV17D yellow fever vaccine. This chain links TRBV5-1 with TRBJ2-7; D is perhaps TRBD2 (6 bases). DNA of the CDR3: TGCGCCAGCAGCTTAAGCGGGCCCACCTACGAGCAGTACTTC. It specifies CASSLSGPTYEQYF.